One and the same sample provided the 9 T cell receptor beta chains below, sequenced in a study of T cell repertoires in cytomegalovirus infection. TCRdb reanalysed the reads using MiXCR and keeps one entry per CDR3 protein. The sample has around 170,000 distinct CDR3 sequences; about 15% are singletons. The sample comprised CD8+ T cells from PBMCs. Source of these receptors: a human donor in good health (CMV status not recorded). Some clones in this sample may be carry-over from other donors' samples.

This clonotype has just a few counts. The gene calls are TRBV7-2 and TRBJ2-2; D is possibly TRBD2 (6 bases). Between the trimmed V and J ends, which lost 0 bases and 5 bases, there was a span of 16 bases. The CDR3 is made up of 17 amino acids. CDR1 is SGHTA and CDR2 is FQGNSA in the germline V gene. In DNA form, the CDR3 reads TGTGCCAGCAGCTTAGCAGGAGGACGGGAGCGGACCGGGGAGCTGTTTTTT. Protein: CASSLAGGRERTGELFF.

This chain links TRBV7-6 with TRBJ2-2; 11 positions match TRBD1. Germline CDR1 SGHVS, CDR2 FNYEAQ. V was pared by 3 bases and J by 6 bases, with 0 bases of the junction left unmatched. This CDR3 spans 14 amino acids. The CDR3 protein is CASSLGQGAGELFF. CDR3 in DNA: TGTGCCAGCAGCTTGGGACAGGGGGCCGGGGAGCTGTTTTTT.

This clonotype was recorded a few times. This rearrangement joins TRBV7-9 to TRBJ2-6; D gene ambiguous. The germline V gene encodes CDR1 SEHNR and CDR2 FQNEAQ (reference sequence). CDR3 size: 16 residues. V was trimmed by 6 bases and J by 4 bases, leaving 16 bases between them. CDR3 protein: CASSPPGGSGANVLTF. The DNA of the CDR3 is TGTGCCAGCAGTCCGCCGGGTGGTTCCGGGGCCAACGTCCTGACTTTC.

CDR3 sequence (DNA): TGTGCCAGCAGTTTAAGTCTAGCGGGGGGTTCTAGCACAGATACGCAGTATTTT. This gives the protein CASSLSLAGGSSTDTQYF. The V gene is TRBV12-3 or TRBV12-4, the J gene TRBJ2-3; 11 bases agree with TRBD2. Trimming cost V 2 bases and J 0 bases; bases outside gene matches: 7. There are 18 residues in the CDR3.

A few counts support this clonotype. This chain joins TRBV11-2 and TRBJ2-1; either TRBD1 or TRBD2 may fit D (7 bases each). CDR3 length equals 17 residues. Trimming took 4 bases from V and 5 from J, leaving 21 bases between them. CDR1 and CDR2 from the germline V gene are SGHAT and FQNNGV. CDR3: CASSYSQGGGSHNEQFF. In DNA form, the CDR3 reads TGTGCCAGCAGCTACAGTCAAGGGGGCGGGAGCCACAATGAGCAGTTCTTC.

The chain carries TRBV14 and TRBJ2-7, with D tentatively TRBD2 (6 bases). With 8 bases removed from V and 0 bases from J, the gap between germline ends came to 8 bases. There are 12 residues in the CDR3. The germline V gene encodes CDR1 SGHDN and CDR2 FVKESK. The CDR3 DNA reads TGTGCCAGCCGGGACTCCTCCTACGAGCAGTACTTC. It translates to CASRDSSYEQYF.

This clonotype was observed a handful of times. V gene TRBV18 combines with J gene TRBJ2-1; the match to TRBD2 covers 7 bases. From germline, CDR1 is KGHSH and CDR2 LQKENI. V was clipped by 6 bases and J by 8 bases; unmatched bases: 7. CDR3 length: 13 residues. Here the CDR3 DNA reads TGTGCCAGCTCCCTAACTAGCGCCGATGAGCAGTTCTTC. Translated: CASSLTSADEQFF.

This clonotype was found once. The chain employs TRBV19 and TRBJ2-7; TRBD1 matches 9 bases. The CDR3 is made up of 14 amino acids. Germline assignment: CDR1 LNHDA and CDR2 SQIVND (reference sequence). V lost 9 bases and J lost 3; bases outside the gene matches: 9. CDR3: CASTPGQGHYEQYF. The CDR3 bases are TGTGCCAGCACTCCGGGACAGGGTCACTACGAGCAGTACTTC. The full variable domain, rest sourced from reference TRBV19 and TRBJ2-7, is DGGITQSPKYLFRKEGQNVTLSCEQNLNHDAMYWYRQDPGQGLRLIYYSQIVNDFQKGDIAEGYSVSREKKESFPLTVTSAQKNPTAFYLCASTPGQGHYEQYFGPGTRLTVT.

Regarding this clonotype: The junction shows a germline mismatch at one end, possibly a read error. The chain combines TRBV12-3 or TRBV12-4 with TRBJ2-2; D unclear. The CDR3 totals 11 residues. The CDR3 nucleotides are TGTTCCAGCAGCATCGCCAGGGAGCTGTTTTTT. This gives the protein CSSSIARELFF.